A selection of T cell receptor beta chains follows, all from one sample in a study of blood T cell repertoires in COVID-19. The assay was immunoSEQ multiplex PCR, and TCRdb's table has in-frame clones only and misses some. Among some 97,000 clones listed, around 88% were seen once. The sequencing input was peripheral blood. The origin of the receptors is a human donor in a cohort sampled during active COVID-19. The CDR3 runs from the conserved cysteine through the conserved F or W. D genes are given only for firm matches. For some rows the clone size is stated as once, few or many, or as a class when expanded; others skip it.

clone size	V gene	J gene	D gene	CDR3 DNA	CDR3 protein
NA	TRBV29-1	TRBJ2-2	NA	TGCAGCGCCCGTCTTTACACCGGGGAGCTGTTTTTT	CSARLYTGELFF
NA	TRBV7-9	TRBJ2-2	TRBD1	TGTGCCAGCAGCCTTGGGACAGGGGAAGTCGGGGAGCTGTTTTTT	CASSLGTGEVGELFF
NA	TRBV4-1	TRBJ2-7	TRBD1	TGCGCCAGCAGGGACGGACAGGGAGACGAGCAGTACTTC	CASRDGQGDEQYF
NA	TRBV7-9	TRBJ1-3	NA	TGTGCCAGCAGCCCCCTGGGGGGGCTTTCCTCTGGAAACACCATATATTTT	CASSPLGGLSSGNTIYF
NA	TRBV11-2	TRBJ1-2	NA	TGTGCCAGCAGCTTTGCCCGTGAGGGAAGCTATGGCTACACCTTC	CASSFAREGSYGYTF
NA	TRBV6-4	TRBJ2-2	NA	TGTGCCAGCAGTGACTGGCTCGGGGAGCTGTTTTTT	CASSDWLGELFF
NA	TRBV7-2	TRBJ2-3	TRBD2	TGTGCCAGCAGCTTAGCGCGAGGCGGGAGTACAGATACGCAGTATTTT	CASSLARGGSTDTQYF
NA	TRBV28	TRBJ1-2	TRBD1	TGTGCCAGCAGGGGGATCGGGACAGCTAACTATGGCTACACCTTC	CASRGIGTANYGYTF
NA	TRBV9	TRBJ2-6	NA	TGTGCCAGTGGGGGGAGTTACTCTGGGGCCAACGTCCTGACTTTC	CASGGSYSGANVLTF
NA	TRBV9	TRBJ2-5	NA	TGTGCCAGCAGCGTAGAGGTCAGGCAAGAGACCCAGTACTTC	CASSVEVRQETQYF
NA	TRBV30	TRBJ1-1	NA	TGTGCCTGGAGTGTACGGAGGAACACTGAAGCTTTCTTT	CAWSVRRNTEAFF
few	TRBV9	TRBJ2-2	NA	TGTGCCAGCAGCGTAGGAGTCCTAGCGAGCGGGACCGGGGAGCTGTTTTTT	CASSVGVLASGTGELFF
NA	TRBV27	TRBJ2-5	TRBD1	TGTGGGACAGGGCCGGAAGAGACCCAGTACTTC	CGTGPEETQYF
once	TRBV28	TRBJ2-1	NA	TGTGCCAGCAGTTTACGGAGGGCGGCTAGTGAGTTCTTC	CASSLRRAASEFF
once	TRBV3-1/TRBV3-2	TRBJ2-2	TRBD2	TGTGCCAGCAGCCGGGGGGGAGTGGGCACCGGGGAGCTGTTTTTT	CASSRGGVGTGELFF
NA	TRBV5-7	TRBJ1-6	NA	TGTGCCAGCAGCCCACAGGTAAGCTATAATTCACCCCTCCACTTT	CASSPQVSYNSPLHF
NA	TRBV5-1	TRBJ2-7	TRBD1	TGCGCCAGCAGATCCCCGGGACAGGGGGAGCAGTACTTC	CASRSPGQGEQYF
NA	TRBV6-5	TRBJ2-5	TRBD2	TGTGCCAGCAGTCAGCAGCGGGAGGGCTTCGAGACCCAGTACTTC	CASSQQREGFETQYF
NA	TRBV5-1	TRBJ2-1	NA	TGCGCCAGCAGCTTGGATTGGGAGACTACCCCTAGGAATGAGCAGTTCTTC	CASSLDWETTPRNEQFF
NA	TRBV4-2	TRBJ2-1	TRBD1	TGTGCCAGCAGCCAAGAAGTAGGCACAGGGGGCAGGGCCAATGAGCAGTTCTTC	CASSQEVGTGGRANEQFF
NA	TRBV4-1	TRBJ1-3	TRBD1	TGCGCCAGCAGCCAAGATCCCGGACAGGGGGCAAACACCATATATTTT	CASSQDPGQGANTIYF
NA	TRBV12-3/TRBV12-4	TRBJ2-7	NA	TGTGCCAGCAGACTGGTGAGAGGCGAGCAGTACTTC	CASRLVRGEQYF
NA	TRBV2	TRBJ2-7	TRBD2	TGTGCCAGCAGCCTTAGCGGGAGTTCCTCCTACGAGCAGTACTTC	CASSLSGSSSYEQYF
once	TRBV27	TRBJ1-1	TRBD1	TGTGCCAGCAGTATCATACAGGGGGCTGGAGCTTTCTTT	CASSIIQGAGAFF
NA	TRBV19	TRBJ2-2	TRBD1	TGTGCCAGTAGTATCCCAACAGGGGGCGGCACCGGGGAGCTGTTTTTT	CASSIPTGGGTGELFF
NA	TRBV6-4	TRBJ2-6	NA	TGTGCCAGCAGTGATCAGGGGTCTGGGGCCAACGTCCTGACTTTC	CASSDQGSGANVLTF
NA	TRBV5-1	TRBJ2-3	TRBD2	TGCGCCAGCAGTAGGACGGGGACTAGCGGGAGCGGGGATACGCAGTATTTT	CASSRTGTSGSGDTQYF
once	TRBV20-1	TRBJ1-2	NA	TGCAGTGCTAGTCAGGGAAACTATGGCTACACCTTC	CSASQGNYGYTF
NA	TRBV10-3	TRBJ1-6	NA	TGTGCCATCAGTGCCGGGGGTAGGGCAAATAATTCACCCCTCCACTTT	CAISAGGRANNSPLHF
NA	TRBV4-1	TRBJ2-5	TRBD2	TGCGCCAGCAGCCGTCTAGCGGGAGGCGCAGAGACCCAGTACTTC	CASSRLAGGAETQYF
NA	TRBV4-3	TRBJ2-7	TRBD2	TGCGCCAGCAGCCGGACTAGCGGGGAAGGAGAGCAGTACTTC	CASSRTSGEGEQYF
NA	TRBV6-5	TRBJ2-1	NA	TGTGCCAGCAGTTACCCAGGGTACAATGAGCAGTTCTTC	CASSYPGYNEQFF
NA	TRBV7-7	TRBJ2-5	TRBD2	TGTGCCAGCAGCATGGGGCCTAGCGGGAAAGAGACCCAGTACTTC	CASSMGPSGKETQYF
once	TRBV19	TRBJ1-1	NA	TGTGCCAGTAGTATCGTCCCGAACACTGAAGCTTTCTTT	CASSIVPNTEAFF